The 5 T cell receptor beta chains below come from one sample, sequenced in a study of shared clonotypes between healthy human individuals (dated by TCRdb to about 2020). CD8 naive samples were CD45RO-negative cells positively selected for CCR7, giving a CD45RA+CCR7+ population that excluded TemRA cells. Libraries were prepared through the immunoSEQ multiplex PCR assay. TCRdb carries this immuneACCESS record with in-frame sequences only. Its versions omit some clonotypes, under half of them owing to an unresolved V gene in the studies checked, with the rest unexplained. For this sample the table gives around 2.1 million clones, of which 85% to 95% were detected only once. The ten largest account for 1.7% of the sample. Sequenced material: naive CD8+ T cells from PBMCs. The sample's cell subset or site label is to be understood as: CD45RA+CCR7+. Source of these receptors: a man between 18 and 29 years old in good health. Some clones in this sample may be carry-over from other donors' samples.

The CDR3 sequence is CASSPPGARNEQFF. As DNA, the CDR3 is TGTGCCAGCTCACCACCGGGGGCGCGGAATGAGCAGTTCTTC. The chain combines TRBV18 with TRBJ2-1; weak D call: TRBD1 (6 bases). V shed 0 bases and J shed 7 bases, with 10 bases lying between them. CDR1 and CDR2 from the germline V gene are KGHSH and LQKENI. This CDR3 has 14 amino acids.

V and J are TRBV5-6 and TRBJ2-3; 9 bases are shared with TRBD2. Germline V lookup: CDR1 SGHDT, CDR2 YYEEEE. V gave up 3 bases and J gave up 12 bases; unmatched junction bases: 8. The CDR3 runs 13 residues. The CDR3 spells CASSWLGTSYQYF. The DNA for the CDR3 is TGTGCCAGCAGCTGGCTCGGGACTAGCTACCAGTATTTT.

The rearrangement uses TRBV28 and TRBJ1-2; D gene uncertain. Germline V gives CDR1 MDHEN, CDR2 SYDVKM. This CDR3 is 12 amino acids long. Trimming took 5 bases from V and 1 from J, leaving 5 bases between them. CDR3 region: CASSPNNYGYTF. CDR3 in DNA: TGTGCCAGCAGTCCCAATAACTATGGCTACACCTTC.

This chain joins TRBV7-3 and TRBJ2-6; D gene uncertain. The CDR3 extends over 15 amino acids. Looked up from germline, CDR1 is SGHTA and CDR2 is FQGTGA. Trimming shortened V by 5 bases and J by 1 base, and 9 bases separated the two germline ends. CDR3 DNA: TGTGCCAGCAGCGTTTGGTTATCTGGGGCCAACGTCCTGACTTTC. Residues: CASSVWLSGANVLTF.

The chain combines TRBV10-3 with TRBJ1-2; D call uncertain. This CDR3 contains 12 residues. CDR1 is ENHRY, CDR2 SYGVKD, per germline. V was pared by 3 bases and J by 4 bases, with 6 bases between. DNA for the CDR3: TGTGCCATCAGTGACTCCCCCTATGGCTACACCTTC. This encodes CAISDSPYGYTF.